These 25 T cell receptor beta chains were sequenced from one sample in a study of STAT5B mutations in CD4+ large granular lymphocyte leukemia. This table comes from immunoSEQ multiplex PCR, and its TCRdb copy is limited to in-frame clones, with some not included. This sample has under 1,300 clones, with around 75% found just once. The sample was PBMCs. The receptors originated from a man between 60 and 75 years old with CD4+ T-cell large granular lymphocyte leukemia.

The chain carries TRBV2 and TRBJ2-3; D tentatively fits TRBD1 or TRBD2 (5 bases each). Trimming shortened V by 2 bases and J by 0 bases, and 12 bases separated the two germline ends. CDR1 is SNHLY, CDR2 FYNNEI, per germline. CDR3 length: 16 amino acids. The CDR3 protein is CASSENAGTSTDTQYF. CDR3 nucleotides: TGTGCCAGCAGTGAAAACGCAGGGACCAGCACAGATACGCAGTATTTT.

This clone appeared a few times. The chain joins TRBV2 to TRBJ2-3; possibly TRBD1 for D (7 bases). The CDR3 extends over 15 amino acids. Trimming removed 4 bases at V and 0 bases at J, with 11 bases between. Germline CDR1 reads SNHLY; CDR2 reads FYNNEI. CDR3 residues: CASSGGTASTDTQYF. Written as DNA, the CDR3 is TGTGCCAGCAGTGGCGGGACAGCTAGCACAGATACGCAGTATTTT.

The J gene is TRBJ1-6, the V gene TRBV11-1, with D possibly TRBD1 on 6 matching bases. V was pared by 6 bases and J by 7 bases, with 13 bases between. CDR1 is SGHAT, CDR2 FQDESV, per germline (reference sequence). The CDR3 length is 14 residues. The CDR3 sequence is CASRFTGPNSPLHF. CDR3 DNA sequence: TGTGCCAGCAGGTTCACAGGGCCCAATTCACCCCTCCACTTT.

The V and J genes are TRBV4-2 and TRBJ1-5; 7 bases map to TRBD1. The CDR3 totals 15 residues. Germline V gives CDR1 LGHNA, CDR2 YNFKEQ. The V segment lost 0 bases and the J segment 7 bases; nucleotides outside the gene matches: 6. The CDR3 loop reads CASSQEFQGGQPQHF. DNA of the CDR3: TGTGCCAGCAGCCAAGAGTTTCAGGGGGGACAGCCCCAGCATTTT.

The V call is TRBV6-7, the J call TRBJ1-1; possibly TRBD1 for D (5 bases). TRBV6-7 is an open reading frame whose function is uncertain. Trimming took off 5 bases at V and 4 bases at J, with 11 bases between the two ends. The CDR3 runs 13 residues. Written as DNA, the CDR3 is TGTGCCAGCAGTGCCCAGGGCTCCACTGAAGCTTTCTTT. Protein sequence: CASSAQGSTEAFF.

This clone occurred once. The rearrangement links TRBV6-1 to TRBJ1-1; possibly TRBD1 for D (6 bases). This CDR3 contains 15 residues. V was pared by 5 bases and J by 2 bases, with 15 bases between. Germline V gene data show CDR1 as MNHNS and CDR2 as SASEGT. DNA of the CDR3: TGTGCCAGCAGTTCACCGGGACATATTAACACTGAAGCTTTCTTT. As protein: CASSSPGHINTEAFF.

The chain combines TRBV7-9 with TRBJ1-2, with D hard to call. CDR1 and CDR2 (germline): SEHNR, FQNEAQ (reference sequence). The CDR3 has 11 amino acids. V was cut by 5 bases and J by 7 bases, with 8 bases left in between. DNA of the CDR3: TGTGCCAGCAGCCCCACGATTGGCTACACCTTC. Translation gives CASSPTIGYTF.

The CDR3 region is CASSYRESNSPLHF. In DNA, the CDR3 is TGTGCCAGCAGTTACAGGGAGAGTAATTCACCCCTCCACTTT. This rearrangement joins TRBV6-5 to TRBJ1-6; no clear D gene. V was trimmed by 2 bases and J by 6 bases, leaving 8 bases between them. The CDR3 extends over 14 amino acids. CDR1 is MNHEY, CDR2 SVGAGI, per germline.

The chain links TRBV7-8 to TRBJ1-1; D is possibly TRBD1 (5 bases). Germline CDR1 SGHVS, CDR2 FQNEAQ. The V gene lost 3 bases and the J gene lost 6 bases, with 20 bases spanning the gap. The CDR3 covers 16 residues. The CDR3 region has the DNA TGTGCCAGCAGCTTCCAACAGTTTAGGGGCTACCCTGAAGCTTTCTTT. Translated: CASSFQQFRGYPEAFF.

The chain has TRBV28 and TRBJ1-1; D is unresolved. Trimming pared 1 base from V and 0 bases from J, leaving 6 bases between. The CDR3 contains 14 residues. Per the germline V gene, CDR1 is MDHEN and CDR2 is SYDVKM. As DNA, the CDR3 is TGTGCCAGCAGTTTATCAGAGATGAACACTGAAGCTTTCTTT. Its protein product is CASSLSEMNTEAFF.

The chain has TRBV30 and TRBJ2-1, with D maybe TRBD1 (5 bases). V was clipped by 4 bases and J by 6 bases, with 10 bases between them. Germline V gene sequence: CDR1 GTSNPN, CDR2 SVGIG (reference sequence). This CDR3 is built from 12 residues. The CDR3 protein is CAWNAGRNEQFF. DNA for the CDR3: TGTGCCTGGAACGCAGGGCGCAATGAGCAGTTCTTC. Supplemented by reference TRBV30 and TRBJ2-1, the full variable domain reads SQTIHQWPATLVQPVGSPLSLECTVEGTSNPNLYWYRQAAGRGLQLLFYSVGIGQISSEVPQNLSASRPQDRQFILSSKKLLLSDSGFYLCAWNAGRNEQFFGPGTRLTVL.

This chain joins TRBV19 and TRBJ1-4; 8 bases are shared with TRBD1. V dropped 4 bases and J dropped 5; count of bases not matched to a gene: 3. The CDR3 sequence is 14 residues long. The germline gives CDR1 LNHDA, CDR2 SQIVND (reference sequence). The CDR3 region is CASSTRQGNEKLFF. CDR3 DNA: TGTGCCAGTAGTACCCGACAGGGGAATGAAAAACTGTTTTTT.

The rearrangement links TRBV5-4 to TRBJ1-2, with D possibly TRBD1 on 6 matching bases. Germline CDR1 SGHNT, CDR2 YYREEE (reference sequence). CDR3 length: 15 residues. Trimming shortened V by 4 bases and J by 2 bases, and 15 bases separated the two germline ends. The CDR3 region has the DNA TGTGCCAGCAGCCCACAGGGATCATTGAACTATGGCTACACCTTC. It translates to CASSPQGSLNYGYTF.

This clone was counted a few times. The rearrangement links TRBV9 to TRBJ2-1; TRBD2 aligns across 9 bases. Germline loops: CDR1 SGDLS, CDR2 YYNGEE. The ends lost 3 bases at V and 6 bases at J; junction bases unmatched: 7. The CDR3 extends over 15 amino acids. The CDR3 here is CASSAYSGGFNEQFF. CDR3 sequence (DNA): TGTGCCAGCAGCGCCTATAGCGGGGGCTTCAATGAGCAGTTCTTC.

This sequence joins TRBV4-3 and TRBJ1-2, with a possible D match to TRBD1 (5 bases). Germline CDR1 is LGHNA and CDR2 is YSLEER. The CDR3 loop spans 14 amino acids. V gave up 3 bases and J gave up 4 bases, with 12 bases separating them. CDR3 bases: TGCGCCAGCAGCCAGGGGACGTCGGCCTATGGCTACACCTTC. This gives the protein CASSQGTSAYGYTF.

In this sample, this clone turned up a few times. V is TRBV25-1 and J is TRBJ2-1; D perhaps matches TRBD1 (6 bases). From germline, CDR1 is MGHDK and CDR2 SYGVNS. The V gene lost 10 bases and the J gene lost 0 bases, with 10 bases spanning the gap. This CDR3 spans 13 amino acids. The CDR3 sequence is CAIQGSSYNEQFF. CDR3 DNA: TGTGCCATCCAGGGGTCCTCCTACAATGAGCAGTTCTTC.

The chain is built from TRBV4-3 and TRBJ2-1; tentatively, D is TRBD1 (5 bases). The V gene's germline CDR1 is LGHNA and CDR2 YSLEER. This CDR3 comprises 16 residues. Trimming shortened V by 2 bases and J by 6 bases, and 17 bases separated the two germline ends. The CDR3 is CASSQHLDMEGNEQFF. DNA for the CDR3: TGCGCCAGCAGCCAACATCTGGACATGGAAGGCAATGAGCAGTTCTTC.

The rearrangement links TRBV5-6 to TRBJ1-6, with D unclear. Germline loops: CDR1 SGHDT, CDR2 YYEEEE. CDR3 size: 14 residues. Trimming took 1 base from V and 10 from J, leaving 12 bases between them. The CDR3 DNA reads as TGTGCCAGCAGCTTGAAGGGCTCGAGCTCACCCCTCCACTTT. Translating it yields CASSLKGSSSPLHF.

There are a few counts of this clone. The chain combines TRBV19 with TRBJ2-3; no clear D. Germline values: CDR1 LNHDA, CDR2 SQIVND (reference sequence). The germline V and J ends were trimmed by 5 bases and 2 bases, with 8 bases remaining between them. The CDR3 covers 13 residues. CDR3 sequence (DNA): TGTGCCAGTAGTGTGGCCGCCACAGATACGCAGTATTTT. Protein: CASSVAATDTQYF.

About this clone itself: One junction end does not reproduce the germline sequence, and a read error may be involved. The rearrangement joins TRBV6-6 to TRBJ2-7; D is unclear. Germline V gives CDR1 MNHNY, CDR2 SVGAGI (reference sequence). This CDR3 is built from 13 residues. The CDR3 loop is CASSYSTYYERYF. Here the CDR3 DNA reads TGTGCCAGCAGTTACTCAACATACTACGAGCGGTACTTC.

The DNA of the CDR3 is TGTGCCAGCAGCTTGGAGAGCGCCGGGGAGCTGTTTTTT. Amino acid sequence: CASSLESAGELFF. This chain uses TRBV5-6 with TRBJ2-2; D is ambiguous. CDR3 length equals 13 residues. V gave up 0 bases and J gave up 6 bases, with 6 bases separating them. CDR1 and CDR2 (germline): SGHDT, YYEEEE.

This chain connects TRBV4-1 to TRBJ2-5, with 9 bases identical to TRBD2. Per the germline V gene, CDR1 is MGHRA and CDR2 is YSYEKL. V lost 4 bases and J lost 5; bases outside the gene matches: 11. The CDR3 is 16 residues long. The CDR3: CASSLGVAGVEETQYF. As DNA, the CDR3 is TGCGCCAGCAGCCTGGGGGTAGCGGGGGTAGAGGAGACCCAGTACTTC.

The chain has TRBV7-9 and TRBJ2-2; tentatively, D is TRBD1 or TRBD2 (5 bases each). CDR3 size: 17 residues. Germline loops: CDR1 SEHNR, CDR2 FQNEAQ (reference sequence). V was clipped by 5 bases and J by 3 bases, with 19 bases between them. Here the CDR3 DNA reads TGTGCCAGCAGCCCCCGAGGGGCAGGTTCTTACACCGGGGAGCTGTTTTTT. Its translation: CASSPRGAGSYTGELFF.

The rearrangement uses TRBV7-9 and TRBJ2-7; unclear D gene. The germline V and J ends were trimmed by 0 bases and 0 bases, with 6 bases remaining between them. Germline CDR1 SEHNR, CDR2 FQNEAQ (reference sequence). The CDR3 length is 14 residues. The CDR3 sequence: CASSLAESSYEQYF. In DNA form, the CDR3 reads TGTGCCAGCAGCTTAGCGGAGAGCTCCTACGAGCAGTACTTC.

The chain combines TRBV7-8 with TRBJ1-2, with D unresolved. Germline CDR1 is SGHVS and CDR2 is FQNEAQ. The CDR3 extends over 15 amino acids. Trimming took off 3 bases at V and 8 bases at J, with 19 bases between the two ends. The CDR3 DNA follows: TGTGCCAGCAGCTTTTACGAGGGAGGACGAGGAGGCTACACCTTC. It translates to CASSFYEGGRGGYTF.